The rows below give T cell receptor beta chains drawn from one sample of a study of cytomegalovirus exposure and HLA in healthy donors. Libraries were prepared by immunoSEQ multiplex PCR; TCRdb keeps only in-frame clonotypes and omits some of them. The repertoire includes tens of thousands of clones, around four fifths of them detected once, and about 7.3% sits in the top ten. The specimen sequenced was PBMCs. These receptors were collected from a man aged 25-45 years in good health and CMV-seronegative. CDR3s include the opening cysteine and the closing phenylalanine or tryptophan. A D gene is named only where the DNA matches it firmly. Not all rows give a size; the values are once, few, many and, for expanded clones, a class.

size: NA; length: 16; V: TRBV11-2; J: TRBJ2-6; D: TRBD2; CDR3: CASPKRGSSGANVLTF; DNA: TGTGCCAGCCCGAAGCGGGGAAGCTCTGGGGCCAACGTCCTGACTTTC
size: NA; length: 13; V: TRBV30; J: TRBJ2-7; D: NA; CDR3: CAWSAGRGGEQYF; DNA: TGTGCCTGGAGTGCCGGCAGGGGCGGCGAGCAGTACTTC
size: NA; length: 13; V: TRBV5-1; J: TRBJ1-2; D: TRBD1; CDR3: CASGQESNYGYTF; DNA: TGCGCCAGCGGACAGGAATCTAACTATGGCTACACCTTC
size: NA; length: 12; V: TRBV25-1; J: TRBJ2-3; D: NA; CDR3: CASSDLTDTQYF; DNA: TGTGCCAGCAGTGACCTCACAGATACGCAGTATTTT
size: NA; length: 15; V: TRBV19; J: TRBJ1-5; D: NA; CDR3: CASSIDHDSLGAQHF; DNA: TGTGCCAGTAGTATAGATCATGACAGCTTAGGGGCCCAGCATTTT
size: NA; length: 12; V: TRBV2; J: TRBJ2-1; D: TRBD2; CDR3: CASSEIAGEQFF; DNA: TGTGCCAGCAGTGAGATAGCGGGGGAGCAGTTCTTC
size: NA; length: 14; V: TRBV9; J: TRBJ1-1; D: NA; CDR3: CASGEGGQMAEAFF; DNA: TGTGCCAGCGGCGAGGGCGGACAAATGGCTGAAGCTTTCTTT
size: NA; length: 13; V: TRBV5-1; J: TRBJ1-2; D: NA; CDR3: CASSQTETYGYTF; DNA: TGCGCCAGCAGCCAGACAGAGACCTATGGCTACACCTTC
size: NA; length: 14; V: TRBV7-2; J: TRBJ2-7; D: TRBD2; CDR3: CASSPSGSSGEQYF; DNA: TGTGCCAGCAGCCCTAGCGGGAGCTCAGGCGAGCAGTACTTC
size: NA; length: 14; V: TRBV7-2; J: TRBJ2-1; D: TRBD2; CDR3: CASSFITSGSEQFF; DNA: TGTGCCAGCAGCTTTATCACTAGCGGGTCTGAGCAGTTCTTC
size: NA; length: 14; V: TRBV9; J: TRBJ2-4; D: TRBD1; CDR3: CASSPTGQDNIQYF; DNA: TGTGCCAGCAGCCCGACGGGACAGGACAACATTCAGTACTTC
size: NA; length: 17; V: TRBV7-6; J: TRBJ2-1; D: TRBD1; CDR3: CASSRSTGDSRSNEQFF; DNA: TGTGCCAGCAGCCGCAGCACAGGGGACAGTAGATCGAATGAGCAGTTCTTC
size: medium-sized; length: 15; V: TRBV6-1; J: TRBJ2-1; D: TRBD2; CDR3: CASSEGTGGHNEQFF; DNA: TGTGCCAGCAGTGAAGGAACGGGGGGGCACAATGAGCAGTTCTTC
size: NA; length: 16; V: TRBV25-1; J: TRBJ1-4; D: NA; CDR3: CASSVVGEATNEKLFF; DNA: TGTGCCAGCAGTGTAGTAGGGGAAGCAACTAATGAAAAACTGTTTTTT
size: NA; length: 15; V: TRBV19; J: TRBJ1-1; D: TRBD1; CDR3: CASSPRTGEATEAFF; DNA: TGTGCCAGTAGTCCGCGGACAGGGGAAGCCACTGAAGCTTTCTTT
size: NA; length: 14; V: TRBV7-6; J: TRBJ2-3; D: NA; CDR3: CASSLVGATDTQYF; DNA: TGTGCCAGCAGCTTAGTGGGAGCCACGGATACGCAGTATTTT
size: NA; length: 13; V: TRBV30; J: TRBJ2-3; D: TRBD2; CDR3: CAGGTSGADTQYF; DNA: TGTGCCGGTGGGACTAGCGGTGCAGATACGCAGTATTTT
size: NA; length: 13; V: TRBV5-5; J: TRBJ2-7; D: NA; CDR3: CASSPYRVYEQYF; DNA: TGTGCCAGCAGCCCGTACCGGGTCTACGAGCAGTACTTC
size: NA; length: 16; V: TRBV15; J: TRBJ2-6; D: NA; CDR3: CATSRAFPSGANVLTF; DNA: TGTGCCACCAGCAGAGCTTTTCCCTCTGGGGCCAACGTCCTGACTTTC
size: NA; length: 14; V: TRBV5-1; J: TRBJ1-1; D: NA; CDR3: CASSLTVGNTEAFF; DNA: TGCGCCAGCAGCTTGACAGTCGGAAACACTGAAGCTTTCTTT
size: NA; length: 14; V: TRBV5-4; J: TRBJ1-2; D: NA; CDR3: CASTFVGQNYGYTF; DNA: TGTGCCAGCACTTTCGTGGGACAAAACTATGGCTACACCTTC
size: NA; length: 14; V: TRBV29-1; J: TRBJ2-7; D: NA; CDR3: CSGGQGIPPYEQYF; DNA: TGCAGCGGCGGCCAGGGGATCCCCCCTTACGAGCAGTACTTC
size: NA; length: 14; V: TRBV18; J: TRBJ2-1; D: NA; CDR3: CASSGGAGGNEQFF; DNA: TGTGCCAGCTCAGGAGGGGCAGGGGGCAATGAGCAGTTCTTC
size: NA; length: 12; V: TRBV6-1; J: TRBJ2-3; D: NA; CDR3: CASSEGRDTQYF; DNA: TGTGCCAGCTCAGAGGGTCGCGATACGCAGTATTTT
size: NA; length: 17; V: TRBV14; J: TRBJ1-2; D: TRBD1; CDR3: CASSQDRRGQRDYGYTF; DNA: TGTGCCAGCAGCCAAGACCGCAGGGGGCAGAGAGACTATGGCTACACCTTC
size: NA; length: 14; V: TRBV5-6; J: TRBJ2-2; D: NA; CDR3: CASSLGRNTGELFF; DNA: TGTGCCAGCAGCTTGGGTAGAAACACCGGGGAGCTGTTTTTT
size: NA; length: 18; V: TRBV5-1; J: TRBJ2-1; D: TRBD1; CDR3: CASSSNGGQVGFYNEQFF; DNA: TGCGCCAGCAGCTCGAATGGGGGACAGGTCGGTTTTTACAATGAGCAGTTCTTC
size: NA; length: 15; V: TRBV5-1; J: TRBJ2-7; D: NA; CDR3: CASSPGMTGAYEQYF; DNA: TGCGCCAGCAGCCCGGGGATGACAGGAGCCTACGAGCAGTACTTC
size: NA; length: 18; V: TRBV9; J: TRBJ1-4; D: TRBD1; CDR3: CASSVGSGTGGTNEKLFF; DNA: TGTGCCAGCAGCGTAGGGTCGGGGACAGGGGGAACTAATGAAAAACTGTTTTTT
size: NA; length: 15; V: TRBV6-4; J: TRBJ2-3; D: NA; CDR3: CASSEGTSSTDTQYF; DNA: TGTGCCAGCAGTGAGGGGACATCTAGCACAGATACGCAGTATTTT
size: few; length: 15; V: TRBV15; J: TRBJ2-3; D: TRBD2; CDR3: CATSPTGLATDTQYF; DNA: TGTGCCACCAGCCCGACGGGACTAGCTACAGATACGCAGTATTTT
size: once; length: 16; V: TRBV5-4; J: TRBJ2-7; D: TRBD2; CDR3: CASSWSPGLAGGEQYF; DNA: TGTGCCAGCAGCTGGAGTCCGGGACTAGCAGGGGGCGAGCAGTACTTC
size: NA; length: 16; V: TRBV10-2; J: TRBJ2-7; D: TRBD1; CDR3: CASSELGTVFTYEQYF; DNA: TGCGCCAGCAGTGAGTTAGGGACAGTCTTTACCTACGAGCAGTACTTC
size: NA; length: 15; V: TRBV28; J: TRBJ1-5; D: NA; CDR3: CASSRPGAPNQPQHF; DNA: TGTGCCAGCAGCCGCCCAGGGGCCCCCAATCAGCCCCAGCATTTT
size: NA; length: 13; V: TRBV2; J: TRBJ2-7; D: NA; CDR3: CASSGGVRYEQYF; DNA: TGTGCCAGCAGTGGGGGGGTGCGTTACGAGCAGTACTTC
size: NA; length: 15; V: TRBV28; J: TRBJ2-1; D: NA; CDR3: CASSLDRVGGHEQFF; DNA: TGTGCCAGCAGTTTAGATAGGGTTGGGGGCCATGAGCAGTTCTTC
size: NA; length: 12; V: TRBV30; J: TRBJ1-1; D: NA; CDR3: CAWNTGNPRAFF; DNA: TGTGCCTGGAACACAGGTAACCCGAGGGCTTTCTTT
size: NA; length: 14; V: TRBV2; J: TRBJ1-1; D: NA; CDR3: CASSPDRLKGEAFF; DNA: TGTGCCAGCAGCCCAGACAGACTGAAAGGTGAAGCTTTCTTT
size: NA; length: 17; V: TRBV7-2; J: TRBJ2-1; D: TRBD2; CDR3: CASSQRLAVISYNEQFF; DNA: TGTGCCAGCAGCCAGAGACTAGCGGTAATCTCCTACAATGAGCAGTTCTTC
size: few; length: 14; V: TRBV6-6; J: TRBJ1-4; D: NA; CDR3: CASNRHATNEKLFF; DNA: TGTGCCAGCAATCGACACGCAACTAATGAAAAACTGTTTTTT
size: NA; length: 14; V: TRBV28; J: TRBJ1-1; D: TRBD1; CDR3: CASRGQGAPTEAFF; DNA: TGTGCCAGCAGGGGACAGGGGGCGCCCACTGAAGCTTTCTTT
size: few; length: 14; V: TRBV9; J: TRBJ1-2; D: NA; CDR3: CASSVGTRAHGYTF; DNA: TGTGCCAGCAGCGTAGGAACCCGCGCCCATGGCTACACCTTC
size: NA; length: 15; V: TRBV27; J: TRBJ1-6; D: TRBD1; CDR3: CASSLTGTGASPLHF; DNA: TGTGCCAGCAGTTTAACCGGGACAGGGGCATCACCCCTCCACTTT
size: NA; length: 15; V: TRBV15; J: TRBJ1-2; D: NA; CDR3: CATSRDRDTERGYTF; DNA: TGTGCCACCAGCAGAGATAGGGACACCGAGAGGGGCTACACCTTC
size: NA; length: 17; V: TRBV6-9; J: TRBJ2-7; D: NA; CDR3: CASRIFGETARGDEQYF; DNA: TGTGCCAGCAGGATTTTTGGCGAGACGGCCAGGGGGGACGAGCAGTACTTC
size: NA; length: 13; V: TRBV6-5; J: TRBJ1-1; D: NA; CDR3: CASGQGVGTEAFF; DNA: TGTGCCAGCGGGCAGGGTGTTGGCACTGAAGCTTTCTTT
size: NA; length: 14; V: TRBV4-1; J: TRBJ1-4; D: TRBD1; CDR3: CASKKQGGGEKLFF; DNA: TGCGCCAGCAAGAAACAGGGGGGAGGTGAAAAACTGTTTTTT
size: NA; length: 16; V: TRBV5-6; J: TRBJ1-1; D: NA; CDR3: CASSESGPVLNTEAFF; DNA: TGTGCCAGCAGCGAGAGCGGCCCAGTCTTGAACACTGAAGCTTTCTTT
size: NA; length: 12; V: TRBV7-8; J: TRBJ1-6; D: NA; CDR3: CASSASNSPLHF; DNA: TGTGCCAGCAGCGCCAGTAATTCACCCCTCCACTTT
size: NA; length: 15; V: TRBV11-3; J: TRBJ2-1; D: NA; CDR3: CASSLTAVGNNEQFF; DNA: TGTGCCAGCAGCTTAACAGCGGTTGGTAACAATGAGCAGTTCTTC
size: NA; length: 14; V: TRBV7-9; J: TRBJ2-5; D: NA; CDR3: CASRGDTPQETQYF; DNA: TGTGCCAGCAGAGGGGACACCCCCCAAGAGACCCAGTACTTC
size: NA; length: 17; V: TRBV7-9; J: TRBJ2-5; D: TRBD2; CDR3: CASSARTSGYAQETQYF; DNA: TGTGCCAGCAGCGCCCGGACTAGCGGGTACGCACAAGAGACCCAGTACTTC
size: few; length: 12; V: TRBV18; J: TRBJ2-7; D: TRBD2; CDR3: CASSLPGLGWYF; DNA: TGTGCCAGCTCACTCCCGGGACTAGGGTGGTACTTC
size: once; length: 12; V: TRBV5-1; J: TRBJ2-3; D: TRBD1; CDR3: CATTGESDTQYF; DNA: TGCGCCACGACAGGGGAGTCAGATACGCAGTATTTT
size: NA; length: 14; V: TRBV6-5; J: TRBJ1-1; D: NA; CDR3: CASSYGLTNTEAFF; DNA: TGTGCCAGCAGTTACGGACTGACGAACACTGAAGCTTTCTTT
size: NA; length: 14; V: TRBV15; J: TRBJ1-1; D: NA; CDR3: CATGGQGMNTEAFF; DNA: TGTGCCACCGGAGGCCAGGGGATGAACACTGAAGCTTTCTTT
size: once; length: 17; V: TRBV5-6; J: TRBJ1-5; D: NA; CDR3: CASSPADGGRVNQPQHF; DNA: TGTGCCAGCAGCCCCGCGGACGGGGGGCGAGTCAATCAGCCCCAGCATTTT